The clone carrying this T cell receptor beta chain was counted between two and nine times. The data were taken from a study of identical twins. Germline CDR1 and CDR2: SGHRS and YFSETQ. With V trimmed by 4 bases and J by 4 bases, 8 bases remained unmatched. The length of the CDR3 is 16 residues. TCRdb ran MiXCR on the 5' RACE reads and lists one entry per CDR3 protein. The table includes 500,000 to 550,000 distinct CDR3 sequences, less than 25% detected once. The same sample was also studied in work on T cells expressing NK-cell markers. That study reports: The authors restricted sorting to alpha-beta TCR T cells with an anti-gamma-delta TCR antibody in several experiments. Five to seven of the donors carried dominant NKG2C+ clonotypes that took up 1.0-7.0% of their CD8+ T cells. Whether expanded NKG2C+ T cell clones recognized HCMV stayed uncertain.

Sequencing was done on a sample of CD4+ T cells sorted from blood. The V and J genes are TRBV5-1 and TRBJ2-1, with 10 bases fitting TRBD2. The origin of this receptor is a woman aged 18-35 years in good health. DNA of the CDR3: TGCGCCAGCAGCCCTGCTCCTAGCGGGGGTTACAATGAGCAGTTCTTC. Amino acid sequence: CASSPAPSGGYNEQFF.